A single sample is the source of the 30 T cell receptor beta chains below, sequenced in a study of blood T cell repertoires in COVID-19 (dated by TCRdb to the early 2020s). Library preparation was by the immunoSEQ multiplex PCR assay. The table comes from immuneACCESS by way of TCRdb, which keeps in-frame sequences with V and J called. Part of the clones is missing from these tables; in studies checked, under half for an unresolved V gene and the rest for unknown reasons. The sample table contains under 250,000 clones; only one count was recorded for around 80% of them. The top ten clones comprise under 3.5% of the sample. Sequenced input: peripheral blood. The receptors were sampled from a middle-aged man with active or convalescent COVID-19.

This chain connects TRBV30 to TRBJ1-5; the match to TRBD1 covers 7 bases. Per the germline V gene, CDR1 is GTSNPN and CDR2 is SVGIG (reference sequence). The junction had 5 bases not matched to a gene; V was cut back by 2 bases and J by 1 base. This CDR3 comprises 15 residues. The CDR3 DNA sequence: TGTGCCTGGAGTACAGGGGTTGGGAGCAATCAGCCCCAGCATTTT. It specifies CAWSTGVGSNQPQHF.

CDR3 in amino acids: CASSFSQWASYNSPLHF. DNA of the CDR3: TGTGCCAGCAGCTTTTCCCAGTGGGCGTCCTATAATTCACCCCTCCACTTT. The chain couples TRBV11-2 to TRBJ1-6; unclear D gene. The germline V gene encodes CDR1 SGHAT and CDR2 FQNNGV. The CDR3 sequence is 17 residues long. Trimming removed 3 bases at V and 1 base at J, with 13 bases between. The complete variable domain, with remaining parts taken from reference TRBV11-2 and TRBJ1-6, reads EAGVAQSPRYKIIEKRQSVAFWCNPISGHATLYWYQQILGQGPKLLIQFQNNGVVDDSQLPKDRFSAERLKGVDSTLKIQPAKLEDSAVYLCASSFSQWASYNSPLHFGNGTRLTVT.

The V and J genes are TRBV6-1 and TRBJ1-5; the D gene is possibly TRBD1 (5 bases). The CDR3 extends over 19 amino acids. Germline values: CDR1 MNHNS, CDR2 SASEGT. Deletions cut 4 bases from V and 1 base from J, with 23 bases between. The DNA for the CDR3 is TGTGCCAGCAGTGTAAGAGTGATACAGGCCCTCTCGAGCAATCAGCCCCAGCATTTT. It is translated as CASSVRVIQALSSNQPQHF.

V and J are TRBV7-8 and TRBJ1-5; D not resolved. The CDR3 runs to 16 residues. The ends were cut back, 4 bases at V and 0 bases at J, with 13 bases in the middle. CDR1 is SGHVS and CDR2 is FQNEAQ in the germline V gene. The CDR3 bases are TGTGCCAGCAGCTCCCTCCGACGGGTTAGCAATCAGCCCCAGCATTTT. Amino acid sequence: CASSSLRRVSNQPQHF.

This clone was counted between two and nine times. The chain uses TRBV30 and TRBJ1-2; D is possibly TRBD1 (6 bases). The germline V gene has CDR1 GTSNPN and CDR2 SVGIG (reference sequence). The CDR3 runs to 14 residues. The V gene lost 2 bases and the J gene lost 5 bases, with 15 bases spanning the gap. The CDR3 region has the DNA TGTGCCTGGAGTTACGGGGTTGGACAGTATGGCTACACCTTC. Translated: CAWSYGVGQYGYTF.

CDR3 sequence reads: CASSPWGGGNQPQHF. As DNA, the CDR3 is TGTGCCAGCAGTCCATGGGGGGGCGGCAATCAGCCCCAGCATTTT. This chain connects TRBV27 to TRBJ1-5; perhaps TRBD1 as D (6 bases). Trimming removed 5 bases at V and 2 bases at J, with 13 bases between. The CDR3 consists of 15 residues. The germline V gene encodes CDR1 MNHEY and CDR2 SMNVEV (reference sequence).

The chain links TRBV10-1 to TRBJ1-5; the D is unclear. Germline-derived CDR1 and CDR2 are WNHNN and SYGVQD (reference sequence). With 2 bases removed from V and 0 bases from J, the gap between germline ends came to 20 bases. The CDR3 sequence is 19 residues long. The CDR3: CASSEGGYQVGYSNQPQHF. CDR3 nucleotide sequence: TGCGCCAGCAGTGAGGGAGGGTATCAAGTAGGCTATAGCAATCAGCCCCAGCATTTT.

The chain has TRBV30 and TRBJ1-1; D is unresolved. The CDR3 consists of 15 residues. Germline values: CDR1 GTSNPN, CDR2 SVGIG (reference sequence). The V and J ends lost 5 bases and 7 bases respectively, with 23 bases between them. The CDR3 here is CAWANPGLADIEAFF. As DNA, the CDR3 is TGTGCCTGGGCAAACCCAGGACTAGCCGATATTGAAGCTTTCTTT.

The V and J genes are TRBV27 and TRBJ1-2; TRBD1 might be the D (6 bases). V lost 4 bases, J lost 4 bases, and 25 bases lay in between. This CDR3 has 18 residues. Per germline, CDR1 MNHEY and CDR2 SMNVEV (reference sequence). The CDR3 DNA sequence: TGTGCCAGCAGTTCCTATTTTCGACAGGAAGGGGCCCCCTATGGCTACACCTTC. It yields the protein CASSSYFRQEGAPYGYTF.

The V call is TRBV6-5, the J call TRBJ2-4; 7 bases map to TRBD2. J lost 4 bases, V lost 4 bases, and 10 bases had no gene match. Germline V gene lookup returns CDR1 MNHEY and CDR2 SVGAGI. The CDR3 totals 16 residues. CDR3 residues: CASSSVDPGRKNIQYF. The CDR3 nucleotides are TGTGCCAGCAGTTCCGTCGACCCCGGGAGGAAAAACATTCAGTACTTC.

The rearrangement joins TRBV15 to TRBJ1-4; no firm D call. The CDR3 consists of 17 residues. The V end was cut by 1 base, the J end by 0 bases, with 12 bases between. The germline CDR1 and CDR2 sequences are LNHNV and YYDKDF (reference sequence). DNA for the CDR3: TGTGCCACCAGCAGAGCGCCGGGAGCAGCAACTAATGAAAAACTGTTTTTT. The encoded protein is CATSRAPGAATNEKLFF. Complete variable domain (other parts from reference TRBV15 and TRBJ1-4): DAMVIQNPRYQVTQFGKPVTLSCSQTLNHNVMYWYQQKSSQAPKLLFHYYDKDFNNEADTPDNFQSRRPNTSFCFLDIRSPGLGDTAMYLCATSRAPGAATNEKLFFGSGTQLSVL.

J is TRBJ2-1 and V is TRBV9, with TRBD2 matching over 7 bases. Unmatched junction bases numbered 16, after V lost 0 bases and J lost 7 bases. The CDR3 totals 18 residues. The germline V gene has CDR1 SGDLS and CDR2 YYNGEE. Here the CDR3 reads CASSVVGPAGSGGNEQFF. CDR3 bases: TGTGCCAGCAGCGTAGTCGGTCCAGCGGGAAGTGGTGGGAATGAGCAGTTCTTC.

The V call is TRBV28, the J call TRBJ1-2; no clear D gene. Trimming pared 6 bases from V and 4 bases from J, leaving 18 bases between. CDR1 and CDR2 from the germline V gene are MDHEN and SYDVKM. The CDR3 has 15 residues. CDR3 DNA sequence: TGTGCCAGCAGGATAAGAGGTGCGCTCGCCTATGGCTACACCTTC. Its translation is CASRIRGALAYGYTF.

This chain uses TRBV19 with TRBJ1-5, with 8 bases that match TRBD1. The germline V gene has CDR1 LNHDA and CDR2 SQIVND (reference sequence). The CDR3 runs 15 residues. V lost 9 bases to trimming and J lost 5 bases; unmatched junction nucleotides: 12. This chain's CDR3 is CASSPGGANHQPQHF. The DNA for the CDR3 is TGTGCCAGCTCGCCAGGGGGCGCAAATCATCAGCCCCAGCATTTT.

The chain is built from TRBV10-1 and TRBJ2-3, with 7 bases aligning to TRBD1. This CDR3 has 15 amino acids. Germline CDR1 and CDR2: WNHNN and SYGVQD (reference sequence). Trimming cost V 4 bases and J 0 bases; bases outside gene matches: 4. The chain's CDR3 is CASSADRLSTDTQYF. The CDR3 DNA is TGCGCCAGCAGTGCGGACAGGCTGAGCACAGATACGCAGTATTTT.

The chain couples TRBV7-2 to TRBJ2-5, with a possible D match to TRBD1 (6 bases). This CDR3 has 15 amino acids. V lost 4 bases and J 9 bases, leaving 21 bases between the germline ends. Germline-derived CDR1 and CDR2 are SGHTA and FQGNSA. For the CDR3, the DNA is TGTGCCAGCAGCTCTATGACAGCAGGGGCAAAACCCCAGTACTTC. Amino acid sequence: CASSSMTAGAKPQYF.

The chain carries TRBV6-5 and TRBJ1-5; TRBD1 agrees at 7 bases. Germline V lookup: CDR1 MNHEY, CDR2 SVGAGI. This CDR3 spans 13 amino acids. Unmatched junction bases numbered 2, after V lost 5 bases and J lost 4 bases. The CDR3 nucleotides are TGTGCCAGCAGTCGGGGACAGAATCAGCCCCAGCATTTT. This codes for CASSRGQNQPQHF.

V is TRBV27 and J is TRBJ1-1, with D uncertain. Per the germline V gene, CDR1 is MNHEY and CDR2 is SMNVEV (reference sequence). V lost 6 bases, J lost 0 bases, and 11 bases lay in between. The CDR3 consists of 14 residues. CDR3 loop: CASRTLVVNTEAFF. The CDR3 coding sequence is TGTGCCAGCAGAACCCTAGTCGTGAACACTGAAGCTTTCTTT.

The V call is TRBV7-9, the J call TRBJ1-1; 8 nucleotides align to TRBD1. Trimming removed 5 bases from V and 1 base from J; junction bases left unmatched: 9. The CDR3 sequence is 16 residues long. Germline lookup yields CDR1 SEHNR and CDR2 FQNEAQ (reference sequence). CDR3 region: CASSNGQGGPNTEAFF. Written as DNA, the CDR3 is TGTGCCAGCAGCAACGGACAGGGTGGACCGAACACTGAAGCTTTCTTT.

J is TRBJ2-3 and V is TRBV5-1; maybe TRBD2 (6 bases). CDR3 size: 16 residues. V dropped 0 bases and J dropped 0 bases, with 11 bases sitting between them. The V gene's germline CDR1 is SGHRS and CDR2 YFSETQ. The CDR3 DNA reads as TGCGCCAGCAGCTTGGGACTAGAGTTTAGCACAGATACGCAGTATTTT. It translates to CASSLGLEFSTDTQYF.

The chain uses TRBV24-1 and TRBJ2-1, with 13 bases aligning to TRBD2. The CDR3 has 22 amino acids. V lost 4 bases, J lost 2 bases, and 19 bases stayed unmatched. CDR1 and CDR2 from the germline V gene are KGHDR and SFDVKD. The chain's CDR3 is CATSDPKRTSGRVMAAYNEQFF. For the CDR3, the DNA is TGTGCCACCAGTGACCCGAAGAGGACTAGCGGGAGAGTAATGGCGGCCTACAATGAGCAGTTCTTC.

This clone was found a few times. V and J are TRBV5-1 and TRBJ2-7, with 10 bases fitting TRBD1. Losses at the gene ends were 0 bases for V and 4 bases for J; bases not matched to a gene: 7. The germline V gene has CDR1 SGHRS and CDR2 YFSETQ. This CDR3 contains 16 residues. In DNA form, the CDR3 reads TGCGCCAGCAGCTTGGGGCCCGGGACAGGGGAATACGAGCAGTACTTC. Protein: CASSLGPGTGEYEQYF.

The rearrangement uses TRBV6-1 and TRBJ1-2, with 8 bases lining up with TRBD1. Trimming removed 5 bases from V and 6 bases from J; junction bases left unmatched: 5. This CDR3 region has 13 residues. CDR1 and CDR2 from the germline V gene are MNHNS and SASEGT. Here the CDR3 DNA reads TGTGCCAGCAGTCAATGGGGACAGGATGGCTACACCTTC. The encoded protein is CASSQWGQDGYTF.

The chain is built from TRBV18 and TRBJ1-5; D possibly corresponds to TRBD1 (5 bases). Germline CDR1 and CDR2: KGHSH and LQKENI. The length of the CDR3 is 15 residues. V was pared by 3 bases and J by 5 bases, with 14 bases between. The CDR3 DNA follows: TGTGCCAGCTCACCTCGGGGAGGGGTCGATCAGCCCCAGCATTTT. This encodes CASSPRGGVDQPQHF. Together with reference TRBV18 and TRBJ1-5, the CDR3 gives the full variable domain: NAGVMQNPRHLVRRRGQEARLRCSPMKGHSHVYWYRQLPEEGLKFMVYLQKENIIDESGMPKERFSAEFPKEGPSILRIQQVVRGDSAAYFCASSPRGGVDQPQHFGDGTRLSIL.

This rearrangement joins TRBV6-5 to TRBJ1-1; D is perhaps TRBD1 (6 bases). V was pared by 1 base and J by 5 bases, with 11 bases between. This CDR3 contains 14 residues. Germline CDR1 reads MNHEY; CDR2 reads SVGAGI. The CDR3 region is CASSYLGRGTEAFF. CDR3 DNA sequence: TGTGCCAGCAGTTACTTAGGCAGGGGAACTGAAGCTTTCTTT.

As to this clone: This sample includes further DNA sequences coding for the same CDR3. The genes are TRBV7-2 and TRBJ1-3; D unclear. CDR3 length equals 14 residues. Per germline, CDR1 SGHTA and CDR2 FQGNSA. V gave up 2 bases and J gave up 1 base, with 6 bases separating them. The CDR3 bases are TGTGCCAGCAGCTTAAGCGGGTCTGGAAACACCATATATTTT. Protein sequence: CASSLSGSGNTIYF.

The CDR3 loop is CAWSNRQGDQPQHF. The CDR3 nucleotides are TGTGCCTGGAGTAATCGACAGGGGGATCAGCCCCAGCATTTT. The rearrangement uses TRBV30 and TRBJ1-5; the match to TRBD1 covers 9 bases. The CDR3 has 14 amino acids. Germline loops: CDR1 GTSNPN, CDR2 SVGIG (reference sequence). J was trimmed by 5 bases and V by 2 bases; bases with no gene match: 4.

The rearrangement joins TRBV28 to TRBJ2-4; tentative D call: TRBD2 (6 bases). The ends were cut back, 6 bases at V and 3 bases at J, with 12 bases in the middle. This CDR3 has 14 amino acids. The germline CDR1 and CDR2 sequences are MDHEN and SYDVKM. Here the CDR3 reads CASSGGVGKNIQYF. The CDR3 DNA sequence: TGTGCCAGCAGCGGGGGAGTTGGCAAAAACATTCAGTACTTC.

The chain combines TRBV27 with TRBJ1-2, with D possibly matching TRBD1 (6 bases). There are 14 residues in the CDR3. Trimming shortened V by 3 bases and J by 6 bases, and 14 bases separated the two germline ends. The germline V gene encodes CDR1 MNHEY and CDR2 SMNVEV (reference sequence). CDR3 bases: TGTGCCAGCAGTTTCGAAGGGGGGGGAAATGGCTACACCTTC. Translated, it gives CASSFEGGGNGYTF.

With regard to this clone: Other DNA sequences from this sample encode an identical CDR3 as well. V and J are TRBV12-3 or TRBV12-4 and TRBJ1-1; the D gene is possibly TRBD1 (5 bases). The ends were cut back, 3 bases at V and 4 bases at J, with 9 bases in the middle. This CDR3 spans 13 amino acids. CDR3 in amino acids: CASSLRGGTEAFF. CDR3 nucleotides: TGTGCCAGCAGTTTGAGGGGAGGCACTGAAGCTTTCTTT.